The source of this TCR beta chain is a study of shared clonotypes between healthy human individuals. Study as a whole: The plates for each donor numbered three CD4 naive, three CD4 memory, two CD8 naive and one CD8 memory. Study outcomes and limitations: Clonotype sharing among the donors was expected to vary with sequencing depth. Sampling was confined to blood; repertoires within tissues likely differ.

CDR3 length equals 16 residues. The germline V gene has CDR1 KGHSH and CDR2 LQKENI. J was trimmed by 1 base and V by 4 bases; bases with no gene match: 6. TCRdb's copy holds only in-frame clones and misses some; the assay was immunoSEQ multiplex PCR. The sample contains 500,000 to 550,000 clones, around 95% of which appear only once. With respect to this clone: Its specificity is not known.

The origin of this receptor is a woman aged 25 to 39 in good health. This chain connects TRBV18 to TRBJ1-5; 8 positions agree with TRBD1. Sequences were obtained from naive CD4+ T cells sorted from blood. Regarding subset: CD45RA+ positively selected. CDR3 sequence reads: CASSLGQVESNQPQHF. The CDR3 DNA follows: TGTGCCAGCTCACTGGGACAGGTTGAAAGCAATCAGCCCCAGCATTTT.